This is a list of T cell receptor beta chains from one sample in a study of T cell repertoires in cytomegalovirus infection. These receptors lack a known antigen. TCRdb independently ran MiXCR on the reads; one entry per CDR3 protein. Here the sample spans 650,000 to 900,000 distinct CDR3 sequences, approximately 32% being singletons. The sequenced sample was cultured CD8+ T cells from PBMCs, obtained from culture after CMV antigen stimulation. The origin of the receptors is a human donor in good health (CMV status not recorded). Some clones in this sample may be carry-over from other donors' samples. Both conserved end residues are part of each CDR3. D genes are given only for firm matches. Part of the rows lack a size; the others show once, few, many or a class for expanded clones.

CDR3 protein: CASSPLLVSTEAFF; CDR3 DNA: TGTGCCAGCAGTCCCCTACTGGTGAGCACTGAAGCTTTCTTT; V gene: TRBV12-3/TRBV12-4; clone size: few; J gene: TRBJ1-1; D gene: .
CDR3 protein: CASSLADRNYEQYF; CDR3 DNA: TGTGCCAGCAGCTTAGCGGACAGAAACTACGAGCAGTACTTC; V gene: TRBV7-2; clone size: many; J gene: TRBJ2-7; D gene: .
CDR3 protein: CASSFGRDSLYGYTF; CDR3 DNA: TGTGCCAGCAGTTTTGGTCGGGACAGCCTTTATGGCTACACCTTC; V gene: TRBV6-5; clone size: .; J gene: TRBJ1-2; D gene: TRBD1
CDR3 protein: CASSERALDEQYF; CDR3 DNA: TGTGCCAGCAGTGAAAGGGCCTTGGACGAGCAGTACTTC; V gene: TRBV2; clone size: .; J gene: TRBJ2-7; D gene: .
CDR3 protein: CASSWTGGEKLFF; CDR3 DNA: TGTGCCAGCAGTTGGACGGGAGGTGAAAAACTGTTTTTT; V gene: TRBV27; clone size: .; J gene: TRBJ1-4; D gene: .
CDR3 protein: CASRDMDQPQHF; CDR3 DNA: TGTGCCAGCAGGGATATGGATCAGCCCCAGCATTTT; V gene: TRBV12-3/TRBV12-4; clone size: .; J gene: TRBJ1-5; D gene: .
CDR3 protein: CASSYDLIDRETDEQYF; CDR3 DNA: TGTGCCAGCAGTTACGACCTCATCGACAGGGAGACCGACGAGCAGTACTTC; V gene: TRBV6-8; clone size: few; J gene: TRBJ2-7; D gene: TRBD1
CDR3 protein: CASSLAGPGHNEQFF; CDR3 DNA: TGTGCCAGCAGCTTAGCAGGGCCGGGTCACAATGAGCAGTTCTTC; V gene: TRBV7-2; clone size: few; J gene: TRBJ2-1; D gene: .
CDR3 protein: CASSLKGGAQETQYF; CDR3 DNA: TGTGCCAGCAGCTTAAAGGGAGGGGCCCAAGAGACCCAGTACTTC; V gene: TRBV13; clone size: many; J gene: TRBJ2-5; D gene: TRBD2
CDR3 protein: CASRAGVDNQPQHF; CDR3 DNA: TGTGCCAGCAGGGCGGGGGTAGATAACCAGCCCCAGCATTTT; V gene: TRBV27; clone size: few; J gene: TRBJ1-5; D gene: .
CDR3 protein: CATRDTANTGELFF; CDR3 DNA: TGTGCCACAAGGGACACAGCGAACACCGGGGAGCTGTTTTTT; V gene: TRBV24-1; clone size: once; J gene: TRBJ2-2; D gene: .
CDR3 protein: CASSLNTMNTEAFF; CDR3 DNA: TGTGCCAGCAGCTTGAACACCATGAACACTGAAGCTTTCTTT; V gene: TRBV5-8; clone size: .; J gene: TRBJ1-1; D gene: .
CDR3 protein: CASSPEGSVNQPQHF; CDR3 DNA: TGTGCCAGCAGTCCCGAGGGGAGCGTAAATCAGCCCCAGCATTTT; V gene: TRBV27; clone size: few; J gene: TRBJ1-5; D gene: .
CDR3 protein: CASGNPGVPHNEQFF; CDR3 DNA: TGTGCCAGCGGCAATCCAGGGGTCCCCCACAATGAGCAGTTCTTC; V gene: TRBV6-5; clone size: .; J gene: TRBJ2-1; D gene: .
CDR3 protein: CASSYVSGANEQFF; CDR3 DNA: TGTGCCAGCAGTTACGTATCCGGGGCGAATGAGCAGTTCTTC; V gene: TRBV6-2/TRBV6-3; clone size: .; J gene: TRBJ2-1; D gene: .
CDR3 protein: CASSQARYPYEQYF; CDR3 DNA: TGCGCCAGCAGCCAAGCCCGGTACCCCTACGAGCAGTACTTC; V gene: TRBV4-1; clone size: once; J gene: TRBJ2-7; D gene: .
CDR3 protein: CASSPKTAVRETQYF; CDR3 DNA: TGTGCCAGCAGCCCGAAGACAGCCGTAAGGGAGACCCAGTACTTC; V gene: TRBV7-2; clone size: many; J gene: TRBJ2-5; D gene: .
CDR3 protein: CASMGGLGTNTGELFF; CDR3 DNA: TGTGCCAGTATGGGGGGTTTGGGGACGAACACCGGGGAGCTGTTTTTT; V gene: TRBV27; clone size: .; J gene: TRBJ2-2; D gene: .
CDR3 protein: CASRQLGQTEAFF; CDR3 DNA: TGTGCCAGCAGACAATTGGGGCAAACTGAAGCTTTCTTT; V gene: TRBV12-3/TRBV12-4; clone size: .; J gene: TRBJ1-1; D gene: .
CDR3 protein: CSALDWRSGNTIYF; CDR3 DNA: TGCAGTGCTTTAGACTGGCGCTCTGGAAACACCATATATTTT; V gene: TRBV20-1; clone size: .; J gene: TRBJ1-3; D gene: .
CDR3 protein: CASSVFELNTEAFF; CDR3 DNA: TGTGCCAGCAGCGTCTTTGAGTTGAACACTGAAGCTTTCTTT; V gene: TRBV11-1; clone size: .; J gene: TRBJ1-1; D gene: .
CDR3 protein: CASSGPGANVLTF; CDR3 DNA: TGTGCCAGCAGTGGACCTGGGGCCAACGTCCTGACTTTC; V gene: TRBV6-2/TRBV6-3; clone size: few; J gene: TRBJ2-6; D gene: .
CDR3 protein: CASSTLGLSGYTEAFF; CDR3 DNA: TGTGCCAGCAGCACACTTGGGTTGTCGGGGTACACTGAAGCTTTCTTT; V gene: TRBV11-2; clone size: .; J gene: TRBJ1-1; D gene: .
CDR3 protein: CASSLEASPLHF; CDR3 DNA: TGTGCCAGCAGCTTAGAAGCTTCACCCCTCCACTTT; V gene: TRBV7-9; clone size: .; J gene: TRBJ1-6; D gene: .
CDR3 protein: CASSLDDREQFF; CDR3 DNA: TGTGCCAGCAGCCTAGATGACAGGGAGCAGTTCTTC; V gene: TRBV7-9; clone size: .; J gene: TRBJ2-1; D gene: .
CDR3 protein: CATSRSAF; CDR3 DNA: TGTGCCACCAGTCGCTCCGCCTTC; V gene: TRBV19; clone size: .; J gene: TRBJ1-2; D gene: .
CDR3 protein: CASSEVWVADYGNEQFF; CDR3 DNA: TGTGCCAGCAGTGAAGTTTGGGTAGCGGATTATGGCAATGAGCAGTTCTTC; V gene: TRBV6-1; clone size: many; J gene: TRBJ2-1; D gene: .
CDR3 protein: CASRGEIRTSVETQYF; CDR3 DNA: TGTGCCAGCAGGGGGGAGATAAGGACTAGTGTGGAGACCCAGTACTTC; V gene: TRBV2; clone size: .; J gene: TRBJ2-5; D gene: TRBD2
CDR3 protein: CASIGRPWGTEAFF; CDR3 DNA: TGTGCCAGCATTGGCCGACCTTGGGGCACTGAAGCTTTCTTT; V gene: TRBV6-8; clone size: few; J gene: TRBJ1-1; D gene: .
CDR3 protein: CASSSGIYEQYF; CDR3 DNA: TGTGCCAGCAGTTCTGGGATCTACGAGCAGTACTTC; V gene: TRBV27; clone size: many; J gene: TRBJ2-7; D gene: .
CDR3 protein: CASSYLKQSASTDTQYF; CDR3 DNA: TGTGCCAGCAGTTACTTGAAACAGTCCGCTAGCACAGATACGCAGTATTTT; V gene: TRBV6-2/TRBV6-3; clone size: .; J gene: TRBJ2-3; D gene: .